The rows below give T cell receptor beta chains drawn from one sample of a study of response to subunit inactivated influenza vaccine. TCRdb re-analysed the RT-PCR reads in MiXCR, keeping a single row per CDR3 protein. The profile shows 170,000 or so distinct CDR3 sequences, roughly 10% of them singletons. Sequencing was performed on CD8+ T cells sorted from PBMCs, taken around 25 months after vaccination. The receptors originated from a man aged 50 to 69 who received an inactivated influenza vaccine. Each CDR3 is given without its conserved first and last residue. Clone size, where shown, is once, few, many, or a class for clones that have expanded.

J	V	size	CDR3
TRBJ2-7	TRBV2	few	ASSGNRDRGIYEQY
TRBJ2-1	TRBV25-1	NA	ASKRGGLPPSGEQF
TRBJ1-1	TRBV4-1	NA	ASSPSPGNTEAF
TRBJ2-1	TRBV20-1	many	SATAEQF
TRBJ2-7	TRBV7-9	NA	ASTPGGDNYEQY
TRBJ2-5	TRBV13	few	ASSFHPIETQY
TRBJ1-3	TRBV6-5	NA	ASLAYSGNTIY
TRBJ2-1	TRBV6-2/TRBV6-3	few	ASSSRDRDIAGDFNEQF
TRBJ1-5	TRBV9	few	ASSGGGGQPQH
TRBJ2-3	TRBV7-9	few	ASSFTGGLTDTQY
TRBJ2-1	TRBV6-2/TRBV6-3	few	ASSYVTSGGYNEQF
TRBJ2-1	TRBV20-1	many	SASGKVVYEQF
TRBJ1-4	TRBV2	few	ASSRGPGENEKLF
TRBJ2-3	TRBV12-3/TRBV12-4	NA	ASSLVGRADTQY
TRBJ2-1	TRBV27	NA	ASSPGAGAHNEQF
TRBJ2-5	TRBV20-1	few	SANPRADPKNGLQETQY
TRBJ2-5	TRBV6-5	many	ASGEDQETQY
TRBJ2-2	TRBV5-5	NA	ASSIYPGLAIGELF
TRBJ2-1	TRBV7-3	NA	ASSFGSGNEQF
TRBJ2-1	TRBV25-1	NA	ASSEYEKVYEQF
TRBJ2-3	TRBV6-5	few	ASSYQPFGGLGTDTQY
TRBJ1-2	TRBV7-8	few	ASSSIHNYGYT
TRBJ2-5	TRBV29-1	once	SVAGGRWGETQY
TRBJ2-2	TRBV20-1	few	SARADREAGELF
TRBJ2-1	TRBV29-1	many	SVTLVKSYNEQF
TRBJ2-2	TRBV3-1	few	ASSQALGTGELF
TRBJ1-1	TRBV20-1	many	SARDIGGGTEAF
TRBJ2-7	TRBV6-2/TRBV6-3	NA	ASSLRQGLYEQY
TRBJ2-7	TRBV5-1	NA	ASSRTSGTYEQY
TRBJ2-2	TRBV29-1	NA	SVVWGSGELF
TRBJ2-3	TRBV6-5	few	ASSYGLAGGHTDTQY
TRBJ2-7	TRBV20-1	few	SARGPTSGSSYEQY
TRBJ2-7	TRBV4-1	few	ASSQYLNDEQY
TRBJ2-1	TRBV6-5	NA	ASSYSSRNEQF
TRBJ2-7	TRBV6-5	NA	ASSSSATSPSYEQY
TRBJ1-6	TRBV10-3	NA	AISESTVSSYNSPLH
TRBJ2-7	TRBV20-1	few	SARALPLAGGYEQY
TRBJ2-1	TRBV4-1	many	ASSQGTRAAWNEQF
TRBJ2-5	TRBV6-5	NA	ASSFAGVQETQY
TRBJ2-1	TRBV11-2	few	ASSLDEGGYNEQF
TRBJ2-7	TRBV6-2/TRBV6-3	few	ASSYPGTYEQY
TRBJ1-1	TRBV7-9	few	ASSTLQKAEAF